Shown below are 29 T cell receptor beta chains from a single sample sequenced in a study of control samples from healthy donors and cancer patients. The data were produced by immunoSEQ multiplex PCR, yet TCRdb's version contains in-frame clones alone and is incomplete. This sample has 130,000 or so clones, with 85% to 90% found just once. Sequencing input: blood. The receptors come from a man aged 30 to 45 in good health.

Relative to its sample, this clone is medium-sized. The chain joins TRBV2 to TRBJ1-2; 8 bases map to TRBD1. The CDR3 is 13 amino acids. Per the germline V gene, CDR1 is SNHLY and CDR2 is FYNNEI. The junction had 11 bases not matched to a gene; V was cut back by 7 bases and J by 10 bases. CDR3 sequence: CASTERTGRDYTF. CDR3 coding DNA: TGTGCCAGCACTGAGAGGACAGGGAGAGACTACACCTTC.

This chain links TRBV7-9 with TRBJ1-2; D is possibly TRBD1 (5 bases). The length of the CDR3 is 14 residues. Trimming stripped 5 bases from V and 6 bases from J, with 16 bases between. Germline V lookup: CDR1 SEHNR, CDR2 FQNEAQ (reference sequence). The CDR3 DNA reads TGTGCCAGCAGCCCGGGACGGACGACGGATGGCTACACCTTC. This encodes CASSPGRTTDGYTF.

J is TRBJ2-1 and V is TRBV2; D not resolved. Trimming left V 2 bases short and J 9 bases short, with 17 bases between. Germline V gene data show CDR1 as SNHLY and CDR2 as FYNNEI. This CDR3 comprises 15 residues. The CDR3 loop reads CASSETGRSWFEQFF. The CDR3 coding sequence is TGTGCCAGCAGTGAAACGGGTAGATCGTGGTTTGAGCAGTTCTTC.

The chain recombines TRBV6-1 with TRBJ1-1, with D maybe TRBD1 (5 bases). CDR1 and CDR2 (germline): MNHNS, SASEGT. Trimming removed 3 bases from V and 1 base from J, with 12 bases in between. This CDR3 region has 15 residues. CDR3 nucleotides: TGTGCCAGCAGTGACGACAGCGTCCCGAACACTGAAGCTTTCTTT. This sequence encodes CASSDDSVPNTEAFF.

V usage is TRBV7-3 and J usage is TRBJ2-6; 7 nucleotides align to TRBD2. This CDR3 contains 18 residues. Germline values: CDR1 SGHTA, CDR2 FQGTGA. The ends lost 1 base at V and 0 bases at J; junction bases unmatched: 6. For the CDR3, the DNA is TGTGCCAGCAGCTTAAGTGGGACTACCTACTCTGGGGCCAACGTCCTGACTTTC. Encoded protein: CASSLSGTTYSGANVLTF. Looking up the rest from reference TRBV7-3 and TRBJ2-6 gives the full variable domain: GAGVSQTPSNKVTEKGKYVELRCDPISGHTALYWYRQSLGQGPEFLIYFQGTGAADDSGLPNDRFFAVRPEGSVSTLKIQRTERGDSAVYLCASSLSGTTYSGANVLTFGAGSRLTVL.

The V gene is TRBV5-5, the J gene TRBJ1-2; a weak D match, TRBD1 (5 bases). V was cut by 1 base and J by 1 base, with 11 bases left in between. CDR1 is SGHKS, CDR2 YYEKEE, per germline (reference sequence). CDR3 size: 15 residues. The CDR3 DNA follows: TGTGCCAGCAGCTTGTTCTCAGGGATTAACTATGGCTACACCTTC. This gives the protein CASSLFSGINYGYTF.

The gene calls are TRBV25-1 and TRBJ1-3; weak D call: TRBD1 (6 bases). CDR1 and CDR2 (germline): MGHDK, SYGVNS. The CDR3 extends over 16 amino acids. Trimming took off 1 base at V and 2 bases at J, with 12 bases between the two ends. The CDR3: CASSEWGGKTGNTIYF. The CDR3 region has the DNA TGTGCCAGCAGTGAATGGGGGGGCAAAACTGGAAACACCATATATTTT.

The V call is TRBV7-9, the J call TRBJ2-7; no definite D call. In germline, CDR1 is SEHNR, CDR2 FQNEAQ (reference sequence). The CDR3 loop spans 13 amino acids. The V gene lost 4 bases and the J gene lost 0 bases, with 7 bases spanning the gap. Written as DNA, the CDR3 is TGTGCCAGCAGCTGGGAAAGCTCCTACGAGCAGTACTTC. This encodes CASSWESSYEQYF.

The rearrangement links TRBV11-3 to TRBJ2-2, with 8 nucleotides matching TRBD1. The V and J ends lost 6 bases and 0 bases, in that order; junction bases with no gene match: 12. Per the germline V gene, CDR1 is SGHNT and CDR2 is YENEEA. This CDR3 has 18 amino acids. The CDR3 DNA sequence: TGTGCCAGCAGACCCCGTGTAGGACAGGGTTCGAACACCGGGGAGCTGTTTTTT. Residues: CASRPRVGQGSNTGELFF. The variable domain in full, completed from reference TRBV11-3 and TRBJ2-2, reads EAGVVQSPRYKIIEKKQPVAFWCNPISGHNTLYWYLQNLGQGPELLIRYENEEAVDDSQLPKDRFSAERLKGVDSTLKIQPAELGDSAVYLCASRPRVGQGSNTGELFFGEGSRLTVL.

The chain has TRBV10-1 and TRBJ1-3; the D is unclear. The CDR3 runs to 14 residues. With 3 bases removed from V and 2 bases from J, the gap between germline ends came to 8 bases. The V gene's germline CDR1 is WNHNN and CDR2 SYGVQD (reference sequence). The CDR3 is CASSESQTGNTIYF. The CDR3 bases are TGCGCCAGCAGTGAAAGTCAAACTGGAAACACCATATATTTT.

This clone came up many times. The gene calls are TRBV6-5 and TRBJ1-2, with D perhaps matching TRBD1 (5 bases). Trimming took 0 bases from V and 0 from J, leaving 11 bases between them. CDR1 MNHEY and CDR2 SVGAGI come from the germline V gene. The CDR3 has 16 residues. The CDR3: CASSYSKGLTNYGYTF. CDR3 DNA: TGTGCCAGCAGTTACTCGAAGGGGTTGACTAACTATGGCTACACCTTC.

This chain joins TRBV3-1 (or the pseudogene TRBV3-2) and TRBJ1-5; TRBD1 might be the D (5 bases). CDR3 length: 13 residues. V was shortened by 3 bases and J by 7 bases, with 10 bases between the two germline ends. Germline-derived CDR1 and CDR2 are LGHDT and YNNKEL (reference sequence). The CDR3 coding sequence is TGTGCCAGCAGCCAGGGCGAGGGGCAGCCCCAGCATTTT. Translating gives CASSQGEGQPQHF.

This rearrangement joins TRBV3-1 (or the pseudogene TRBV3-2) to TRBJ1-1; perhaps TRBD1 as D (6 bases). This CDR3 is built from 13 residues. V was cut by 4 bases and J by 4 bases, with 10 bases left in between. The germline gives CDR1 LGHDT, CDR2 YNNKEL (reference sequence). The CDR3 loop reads CASSLLRGTEAFF. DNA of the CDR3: TGTGCCAGCAGCCTCCTCAGGGGCACTGAAGCTTTCTTT.

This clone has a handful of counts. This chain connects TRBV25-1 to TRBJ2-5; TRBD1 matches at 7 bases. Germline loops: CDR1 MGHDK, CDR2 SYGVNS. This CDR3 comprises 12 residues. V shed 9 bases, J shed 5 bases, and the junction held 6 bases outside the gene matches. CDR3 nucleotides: TGTGCCAGTAACAGGGGCTGGGAGACCCAGTACTTC. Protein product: CASNRGWETQYF. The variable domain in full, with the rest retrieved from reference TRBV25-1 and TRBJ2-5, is EADIYQTPRYLVIGTGKKITLECSQTMGHDKMYWYQQDPGMELHLIHYSYGVNSTEKGDLSSESTVSRIRTEHFPLTLESARPSHTSQYLCASNRGWETQYFGPGTRLLVL.

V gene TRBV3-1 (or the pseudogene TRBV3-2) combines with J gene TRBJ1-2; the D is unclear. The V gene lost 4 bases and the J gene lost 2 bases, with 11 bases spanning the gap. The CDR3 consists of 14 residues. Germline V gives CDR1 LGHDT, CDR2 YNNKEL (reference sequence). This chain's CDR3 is CASSPRTENYGYTF. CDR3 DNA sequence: TGTGCCAGCAGCCCTAGGACGGAGAACTATGGCTACACCTTC.

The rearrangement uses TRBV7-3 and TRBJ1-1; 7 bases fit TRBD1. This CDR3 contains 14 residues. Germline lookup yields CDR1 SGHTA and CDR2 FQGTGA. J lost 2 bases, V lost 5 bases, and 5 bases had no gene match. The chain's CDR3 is CASSQGTANTEAFF. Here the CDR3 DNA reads TGTGCCAGCAGCCAAGGGACAGCAAACACTGAAGCTTTCTTT.

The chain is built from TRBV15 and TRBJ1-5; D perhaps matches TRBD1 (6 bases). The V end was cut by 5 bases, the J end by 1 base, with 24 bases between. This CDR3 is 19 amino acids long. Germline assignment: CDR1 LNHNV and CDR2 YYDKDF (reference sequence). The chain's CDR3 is CATSGGGGRGGASNQPQHF. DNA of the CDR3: TGTGCCACCAGCGGGGGAGGCGGGAGAGGGGGGGCGAGCAATCAGCCCCAGCATTTT. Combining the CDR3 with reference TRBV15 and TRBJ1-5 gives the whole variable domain DAMVIQNPRYQVTQFGKPVTLSCSQTLNHNVMYWYQQKSSQAPKLLFHYYDKDFNNEADTPDNFQSRRPNTSFCFLDIRSPGLGDTAMYLCATSGGGGRGGASNQPQHFGDGTRLSIL.

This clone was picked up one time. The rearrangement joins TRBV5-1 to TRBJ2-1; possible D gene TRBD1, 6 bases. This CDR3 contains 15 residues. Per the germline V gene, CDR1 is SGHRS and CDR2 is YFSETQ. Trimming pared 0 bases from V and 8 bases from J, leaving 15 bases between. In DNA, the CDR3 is TGCGCCAGCAGCTTGGCACAGGGTTTGTCGGATGAGCAGTTCTTC. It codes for CASSLAQGLSDEQFF.

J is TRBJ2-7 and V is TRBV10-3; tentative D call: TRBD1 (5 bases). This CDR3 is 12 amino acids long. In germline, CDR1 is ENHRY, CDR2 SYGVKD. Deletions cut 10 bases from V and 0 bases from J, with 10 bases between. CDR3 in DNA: TGTGCCACCCAGGGCCGCTCCTACGAGCAGTACTTC. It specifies CATQGRSYEQYF.

CDR3 nucleotides: TGTGCCAGCACCGCCGGTTTTAATTCACCCCTCCACTTT. This codes for CASTAGFNSPLHF. The gene calls are TRBV6-5 and TRBJ1-6; no reliable D call. The germline gives CDR1 MNHEY, CDR2 SVGAGI. The V gene lost 7 bases and the J gene lost 6 bases, with 10 bases spanning the gap. The length of the CDR3 is 13 residues.

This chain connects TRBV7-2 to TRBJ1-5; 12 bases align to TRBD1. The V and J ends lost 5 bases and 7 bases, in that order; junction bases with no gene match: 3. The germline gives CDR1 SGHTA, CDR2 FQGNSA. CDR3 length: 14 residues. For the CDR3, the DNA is TGTGCCAGCAGCGGGACAGGGGGCGAACAGCCCCAGCATTTT. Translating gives CASSGTGGEQPQHF.

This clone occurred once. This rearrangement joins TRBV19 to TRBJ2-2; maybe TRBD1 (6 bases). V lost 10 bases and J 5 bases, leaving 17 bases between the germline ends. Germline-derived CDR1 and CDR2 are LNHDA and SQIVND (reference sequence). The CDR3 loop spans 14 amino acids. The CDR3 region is CATAPQGMTGELFF. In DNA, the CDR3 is TGTGCCACTGCACCGCAGGGGATGACCGGGGAGCTGTTTTTT.

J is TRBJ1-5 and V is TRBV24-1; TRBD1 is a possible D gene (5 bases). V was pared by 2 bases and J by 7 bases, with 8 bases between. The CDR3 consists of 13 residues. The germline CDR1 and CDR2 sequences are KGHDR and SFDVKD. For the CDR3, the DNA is TGTGCCACCAGTGATTGGCAGGGCCAGCCCCAGCATTTT. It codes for CATSDWQGQPQHF.

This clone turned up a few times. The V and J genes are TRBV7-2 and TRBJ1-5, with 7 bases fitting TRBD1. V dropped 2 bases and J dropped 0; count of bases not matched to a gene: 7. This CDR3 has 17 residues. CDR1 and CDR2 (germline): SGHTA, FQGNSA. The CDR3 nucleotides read TGTGCCAGCAGCTTAAGGACAGGACCCTATAGCAATCAGCCCCAGCATTTT. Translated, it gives CASSLRTGPYSNQPQHF.

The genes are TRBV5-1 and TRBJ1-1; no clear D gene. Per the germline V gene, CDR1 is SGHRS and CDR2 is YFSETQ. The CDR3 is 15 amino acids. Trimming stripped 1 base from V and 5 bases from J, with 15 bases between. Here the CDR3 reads CASSLNRPRGTEAFF. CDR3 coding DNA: TGCGCCAGCAGCTTGAATCGACCGCGAGGGACTGAAGCTTTCTTT.

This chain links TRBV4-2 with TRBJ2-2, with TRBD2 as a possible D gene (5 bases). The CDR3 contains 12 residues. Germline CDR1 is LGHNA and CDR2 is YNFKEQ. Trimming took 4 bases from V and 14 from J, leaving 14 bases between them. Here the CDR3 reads CASSLEDSYLFF. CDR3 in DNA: TGTGCCAGCAGCCTTGAGGACTCTTACCTGTTTTTT.

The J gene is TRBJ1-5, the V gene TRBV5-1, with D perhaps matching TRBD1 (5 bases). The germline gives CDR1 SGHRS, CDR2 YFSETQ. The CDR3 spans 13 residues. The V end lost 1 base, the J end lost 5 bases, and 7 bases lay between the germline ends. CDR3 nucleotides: TGCGCCAGCAGCTTGATGGGGGATCAGCCCCAGCATTTT. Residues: CASSLMGDQPQHF. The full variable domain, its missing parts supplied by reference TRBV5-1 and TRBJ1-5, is KAGVTQTPRYLIKTRGQQVTLSCSPISGHRSVSWYQQTPGQGLQFLFEYFSETQRNKGNFPGRFSGRQFSNSRSEMNVSTLELGDSALYLCASSLMGDQPQHFGDGTRLSIL.

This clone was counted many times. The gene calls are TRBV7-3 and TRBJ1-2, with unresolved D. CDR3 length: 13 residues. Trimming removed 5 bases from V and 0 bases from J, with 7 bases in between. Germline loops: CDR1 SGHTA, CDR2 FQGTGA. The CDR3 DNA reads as TGTGCCAGCAGCCCCCAATCTAACTATGGCTACACCTTC. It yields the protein CASSPQSNYGYTF.

CDR3 loop: CASHLGQGGNTEAFF. Here the CDR3 DNA reads TGTGCCAGTCACCTCGGACAGGGTGGTAACACTGAAGCTTTCTTT. The chain links TRBV4-2 to TRBJ1-1, with 8 bases matching TRBD1. Germline V gives CDR1 LGHNA, CDR2 YNFKEQ. The CDR3 is made up of 15 amino acids. Unmatched junction bases numbered 11, after V lost 9 bases and J lost 2 bases.